This record covers a single T cell receptor beta chain. This clonotype was counted at least ten times. Its antigen is currently not known. There are no base qualities to consult, and no much larger clone falls within one base. Genomic DNA served as template for TCR beta VDJ combination and CDR3 sequence profiling. An Illumina HiSeq 2000 was the platform used for TCR repertoire sequencing. As for the original processing: Repertoire assessment relied on Simpson's diversity index, CDR3 size and DJ length profiles, and TRBV/TRBJ rearrangement plots. The immunodominant clone was defined as the most abundant DNA sequence in deep sequencing data. CDR3 amino acid sequences were checked for sharing across subjects and were also compared against the VDJdb database and published repertoires. TCRdb itself trimmed the public reads at Q25 with fastp, ran MiXCR and retained productive beta chains. A single entry per CDR3 protein holds the most common genes and DNA from its merged rows. TCRdb assigned the V and J calls; the authors' analysis was not used. The sample data list about 180,000 distinct CDR3 sequences, and 45% to 60% of these were observed just once. Of the sample, 10% to 15% is held by the ten largest clones.

This sample was included in a study of CD8+CD57+ T cells in acquired aplastic anemia (dated by TCRdb to 2017 to 2018). With regard to the full study: On average, sorted CD4+ and CD8+ cells yielded 3.2 ug of extracted DNA, with a range of roughly 0.17 to 30 ug. CD8+CD57+ expansion was defined as a frequency above the mean frequency observed in healthy subjects. Summary of the overall study and its limitations: Approximately 31 CD8+ CDR3 sequences were found in both patients and controls but appeared to be highly expressed in patients and within the immunodominant clones of the patients. No significant difference in CD8+ Simpson's diversity was found between patients and healthy controls (P=0.060).

Flow cytometry had shown CD8+CD57+ cell expansion in the patients selected for sequencing. Every patient had a diagnosis of severe acquired aplastic anemia based on International Study of Aplastic Anemia and Agranulocytosis and Camitta criteria. No therapy had been received by the patients at the time of blood sampling. TCR repertoires of sorted CD4+ and CD8+ blood T cells from severe aplastic anemia patients and healthy subjects were deep-sequenced in the study. In the USA, patient enrollment took place under clinicaltrials.gov protocols 00001620, 01623167, 00001397, 00071045, 00081523 and 00961064. Ficoll-Paque density gradient centrifugation was used to isolate peripheral blood mononuclear cells. Before DNA extraction, CD4+ and CD8+ T cells were sorted by FACS or by magnetic beads. The V end loses 1 base and the J end loses 6 bases, and a stretch of 7 bases separates them. CDR1 and CDR2 are read off the germline V gene (reference sequence) as LGHDT and YNNKEL. Reading from cysteine to phenylalanine, the CDR3 counts 14 amino acids. Only the CDR3 region is kept as DNA, spanning 42 bases read in frame from base 1.

Sequencing used sorted CD4+, CD8+, or CD8+CD57+ T cells (not recorded which) from PBMCs. The clonotype originates from a human donor with aplastic anemia. Recombination linked TRBV3-1 to TRBJ1-6, with an unclear D gene assignment. The CDR3 corresponds to CASSQGHSNSPLHF. The DNA sequence is as follows: TGTGCCAGCAGCCAAGGTCACTCTAATTCACCCCTCCACTTT.